Sequencing of this T cell receptor beta chain was carried out in a study of T-cell memory formation after mild COVID-19. Findings and limits, study-wide: Of the contracting clones, CD4+ ones lay mainly in CM and EM, and CD8+ ones in EMRA. Several responding clones turned up in pre-infection memory, indicating that cross-reactive memory may have taken part.

Notes on this clonotype: Its cognate antigen is unknown.

The V end lost 0 bases, the J end lost 3 bases, and 23 bases lay between the germline ends. The germline CDR1 and CDR2 sequences are LGHNA and YSLEER. This CDR3 contains 20 residues. Using its own MiXCR run on the 5' RACE reads, TCRdb lists one record per CDR3 protein. The table has under 200,000 distinct CDR3 sequences, roughly 31% seen once. The TCR was taken from an adult woman who had mild COVID-19 (a few samples of this study predate the infection). Cell type and time point are not known. What was sequenced was PBMCs or a T cell subset sorted from them (not recorded which). The rearrangement joins TRBV4-3 to TRBJ1-4; possibly TRBD1 for D (5 bases). The CDR3 region has the DNA TGCGCCAGCAGCCAAGAGGGCGGCGGGGGAGAAGAGTGGGCTAATGAAAAACTGTTTTTT. It specifies CASSQEGGGGEEWANEKLFF.